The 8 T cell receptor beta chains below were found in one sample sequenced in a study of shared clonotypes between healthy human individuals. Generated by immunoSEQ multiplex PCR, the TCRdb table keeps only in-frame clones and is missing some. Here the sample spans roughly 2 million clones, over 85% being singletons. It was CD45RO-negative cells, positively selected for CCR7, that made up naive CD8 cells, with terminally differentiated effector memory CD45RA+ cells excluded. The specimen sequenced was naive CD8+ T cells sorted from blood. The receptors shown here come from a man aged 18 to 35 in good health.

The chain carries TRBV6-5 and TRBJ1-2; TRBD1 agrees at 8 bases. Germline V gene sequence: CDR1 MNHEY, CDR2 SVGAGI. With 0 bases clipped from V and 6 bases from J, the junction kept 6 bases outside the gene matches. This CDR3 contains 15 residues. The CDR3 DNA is TGTGCCAGCAGTTACTCGACAGGGGTAGCGCATGGCTACACCTTC. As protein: CASSYSTGVAHGYTF.

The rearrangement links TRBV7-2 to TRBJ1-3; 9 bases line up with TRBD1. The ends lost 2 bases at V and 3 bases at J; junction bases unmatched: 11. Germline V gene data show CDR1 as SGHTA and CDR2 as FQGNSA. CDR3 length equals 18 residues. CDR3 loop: CASSLSVTGGAFGNTIYF. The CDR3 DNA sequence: TGTGCCAGCAGCTTATCGGTTACAGGGGGCGCTTTTGGAAACACCATATATTTT.

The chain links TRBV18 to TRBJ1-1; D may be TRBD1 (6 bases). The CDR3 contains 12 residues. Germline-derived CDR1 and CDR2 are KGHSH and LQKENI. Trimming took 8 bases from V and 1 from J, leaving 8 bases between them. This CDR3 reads CASTQGNTEAFF. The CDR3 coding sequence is TGTGCCAGCACACAGGGGAACACTGAAGCTTTCTTT.

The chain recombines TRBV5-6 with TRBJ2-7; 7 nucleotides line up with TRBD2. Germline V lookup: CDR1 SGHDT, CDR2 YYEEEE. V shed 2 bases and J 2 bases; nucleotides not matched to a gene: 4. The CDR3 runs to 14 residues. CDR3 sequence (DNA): TGTGCCAGCAGCTTCACGCTAGCGGCCTACGAGCAGTACTTC. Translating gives CASSFTLAAYEQYF.

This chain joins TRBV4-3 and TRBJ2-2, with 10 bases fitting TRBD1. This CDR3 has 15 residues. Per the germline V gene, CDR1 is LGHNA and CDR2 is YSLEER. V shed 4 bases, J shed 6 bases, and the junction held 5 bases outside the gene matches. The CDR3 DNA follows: TGCGCCAGCAGCCGAGGACAGGGGGTTCCCGGGGAGCTGTTTTTT. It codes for CASSRGQGVPGELFF.

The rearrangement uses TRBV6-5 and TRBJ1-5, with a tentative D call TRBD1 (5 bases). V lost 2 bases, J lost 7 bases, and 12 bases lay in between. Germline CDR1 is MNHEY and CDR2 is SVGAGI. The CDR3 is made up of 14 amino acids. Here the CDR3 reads CASSYGRDVQPQHF. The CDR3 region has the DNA TGTGCCAGCAGTTACGGCAGGGATGTACAGCCCCAGCATTTT.

The CDR3 region has the DNA TGTGCCAGCAGCCAACATTCCGGGGGGTCCTACGAGCAGTACTTC. Translated, it gives CASSQHSGGSYEQYF. The chain combines TRBV7-6 with TRBJ2-7, with 7 bases that match TRBD2. This CDR3 contains 15 residues. The V segment lost 5 bases and the J segment 1 base; nucleotides outside the gene matches: 8. Germline loops: CDR1 SGHVS, CDR2 FNYEAQ.

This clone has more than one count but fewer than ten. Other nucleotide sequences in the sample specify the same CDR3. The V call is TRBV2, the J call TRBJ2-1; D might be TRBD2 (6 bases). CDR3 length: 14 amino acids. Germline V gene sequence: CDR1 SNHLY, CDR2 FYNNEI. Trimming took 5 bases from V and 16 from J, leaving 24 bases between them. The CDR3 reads CASSQPLTRRGRFF. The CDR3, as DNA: TGTGCCAGCAGTCAACCTTTGACTAGACGGGGACGTTTCTTC.